What follows are 13 T cell receptor beta chains derived from one specimen sequenced in a study of T-cell reconstitution after alpha-beta-depleted transplantation in children. During its preparation, the TCRbeta library received unique molecular identifiers. TCRdb used MiXCR to reprocess the PCR reads, holding one entry per CDR3 protein. The sample has about 980,000 distinct CDR3 sequences, 25% to 30% seen once. The sample here was PBMCs, mostly from graft donor cells, taken 360 days after TCRalphabeta/CD19-depleted stem cell transplant. The receptors were gathered from a boy under three years old who had a stem cell transplant for SCID, so the T cells may come from the graft donor.

This clonotype was observed at least ten times. The chain links TRBV9 to TRBJ2-7; D ambiguous. The V end lost 0 bases, the J end lost 0 bases, and 7 bases lay between the germline ends. CDR1 SGDLS and CDR2 YYNGEE come from the germline V gene. The CDR3 runs 14 residues. CDR3 sequence: CASSVVPSSYEQYF. CDR3 DNA: TGTGCCAGCAGCGTAGTTCCTAGCTCCTACGAGCAGTACTTC.

The V call is TRBV4-3, the J call TRBJ2-7; D is possibly TRBD1 (6 bases). This CDR3 contains 13 residues. The V end was cut by 1 base, the J end by 6 bases, with 10 bases between. Germline loops: CDR1 LGHNA, CDR2 YSLEER. For the CDR3, the DNA is TGCGCCAGCAGCCAAGCCAGGGGTTCCGAGCAGTACTTC. Translating gives CASSQARGSEQYF.

The V call is TRBV12-3 or TRBV12-4, the J call TRBJ2-2; a possible D gene is TRBD2 (5 bases). Trimming shortened V by 9 bases and J by 7 bases, and 12 bases separated the two germline ends. This CDR3 has 12 amino acids. CDR3 residues: CARRGWHGELFF. In nucleotides, the CDR3 is TGTGCCAGAAGAGGGTGGCACGGGGAGCTGTTTTTT.

V is TRBV11-2 and J is TRBJ1-3; D is unclear. This CDR3 is built from 13 residues. The V end was cut by 5 bases, the J end by 13 bases, with 18 bases between. Germline V lookup: CDR1 SGHAT, CDR2 FQNNGV. The CDR3 DNA sequence: TGTGCCAGCAGCGAGGATTTCCGGACCGTTATATATTTT. This encodes CASSEDFRTVIYF.

The CDR3 sequence: CASGLDPGGGTEAFF. In DNA form, the CDR3 reads TGTGCTAGTGGTTTGGATCCAGGGGGCGGCACTGAAGCTTTCTTT. The gene calls are TRBV12-5 and TRBJ1-1; TRBD1 aligns across 8 bases. This CDR3 comprises 15 residues. Looked up from germline, CDR1 is LGHNT and CDR2 is FRNRAP. The junction had 5 bases not matched to a gene; V was cut back by 1 base and J by 4 bases.

The chain combines TRBV5-6 with TRBJ2-2, with 7 bases identical to TRBD1. The germline V gene has CDR1 SGHDT and CDR2 YYEEEE. The CDR3 is 16 residues long. The ends lost 4 bases at V and 5 bases at J; junction bases unmatched: 11. Here the CDR3 reads CASSLPGQPRTGELFF. CDR3 DNA: TGTGCCAGCAGCCTGCCGGGACAGCCACGAACCGGGGAGCTGTTTTTT.

The V call is TRBV12-3 or TRBV12-4, the J call TRBJ1-4; D may be TRBD1 (5 bases). This CDR3 is 14 amino acids long. V lost 6 bases and J lost 4, with 12 bases in between. The DNA for the CDR3 is TGTGCCAGCAGCGGGGCCTCCCTTAATGAAAAACTGTTTTTT. The encoded protein is CASSGASLNEKLFF.

Only a few counts were recorded for this clonotype. The V gene is TRBV4-3, the J gene TRBJ2-3; TRBD1 or TRBD2 may be the D gene (5 bases each). The V gene lost 3 bases and the J gene lost 0 bases, with 10 bases spanning the gap. The CDR3 runs to 15 residues. From germline, CDR1 is LGHNA and CDR2 YSLEER. The CDR3 coding sequence is TGCGCCAGCAGCCATGGGGACCCCAGCACAGATACGCAGTATTTT. It yields the protein CASSHGDPSTDTQYF.

This clonotype was recorded once. This sequence joins TRBV10-1 and TRBJ2-7; D might be TRBD1 (6 bases). The germline gives CDR1 WNHNN, CDR2 SYGVQD (reference sequence). The V end was cut by 6 bases, the J end by 3 bases, with 18 bases between. The CDR3 length is 15 residues. The CDR3 coding sequence is TGCGCCAGCAGCCCGGGACACGGATTTTTCTACGAGCAGTACTTC. The encoded protein is CASSPGHGFFYEQYF.

This clonotype has only a few counts. This chain uses TRBV28 with TRBJ2-7; a possible D gene is TRBD1 (6 bases). CDR3 size: 12 residues. Germline V gene lookup returns CDR1 MDHEN and CDR2 SYDVKM. The V gene lost 4 bases and the J gene lost 6 bases, with 10 bases spanning the gap. The CDR3 sequence is CASSSQGTEQYF. The CDR3 DNA reads TGTGCCAGCAGTTCACAGGGAACCGAGCAGTACTTC.

In this sample, this clonotype turned up a few times. The V gene is TRBV11-1, the J gene TRBJ2-6; no reliable D call. This CDR3 spans 18 amino acids. The germline CDR1 and CDR2 sequences are SGHAT and FQDESV (reference sequence). Trimming shortened V by 1 base and J by 0 bases, and 13 bases separated the two germline ends. CDR3 region: CASSLGIIGYSGANVLTF. The CDR3 DNA follows: TGTGCCAGCAGCTTAGGTATTATAGGGTACTCTGGGGCCAACGTCCTGACTTTC.

The sample holds a few counts of this clonotype. The chain has TRBV4-2 and TRBJ2-2, with 8 bases matching TRBD1. This CDR3 has 16 residues. Germline CDR1 reads LGHNA; CDR2 reads YNFKEQ. Germline trimming cut 11 bases from V and 4 bases from J; bases unmatched to any gene: 15. CDR3 amino acids: CAGGKVGTGGTGELFF. CDR3 sequence (DNA): TGTGCCGGCGGGAAGGTGGGAACAGGGGGCACCGGGGAGCTGTTTTTT.

The chain is built from TRBV4-1 and TRBJ2-1; maybe TRBD1 (5 bases). Germline CDR1 is MGHRA and CDR2 is YSYEKL. There are 13 residues in the CDR3. V dropped 2 bases and J dropped 6 bases, with 8 bases sitting between them. The CDR3 nucleotides are TGCGCCAGCAGCCAATCAGGGATCAATGAGCAGTTCTTC. This gives the protein CASSQSGINEQFF.